This section outlines one T cell receptor beta chain sequence together with its context. Its antigen is not known. The sample is drawn from a study of lymphopenia after photon versus proton radiotherapy. Study findings and constraints: After the lymphocyte nadir, photon-treated repertoires showed oligoclonal expansion, especially of CD8+ Temra cells. A bigger post-nadir fall in TCR diversity correlated inversely with survival time in deceased patients. Only patients who died were analyzed for survival; proton advantage is unproven.

Using immunoSEQ multiplex PCR, the repertoire was profiled, and TCRdb retains in-frame clones only, with some absent. In the table there are about 28,000 clones, 81% of which are singletons. The CDR3 has 16 amino acids. Trimming removed 3 bases at V and 4 bases at J, with 15 bases between. This TCR came from a man in his forties or fifties with gastric cancer. The rearrangement joins TRBV23-1 to TRBJ1-4; no firm D call. TRBV23-1 is classed as an ORF, of uncertain function. The specimen was peripheral blood, collected from a patient treated with photon-based radiotherapy. The CDR3 region has the DNA TGCGCCAGCAGTCACTGCGACTCCGAGGGTAATGAAAAACTGTTTTTT. This encodes CASSHCDSEGNEKLFF.